The present TCR beta chain was sequenced within a study of early stage breast cancer tumors. Sequenced by immunoSEQ multiplex PCR; TCRdb stores in-frame clones only, minus some. Among around 14,000 clones, 65% to 85% were seen once, and the ten largest hold about 4.9%. The CDR3 totals 20 residues. The germline gives CDR1 SGHTA, CDR2 FQGNSA. The V and J ends lost 0 bases and 6 bases, in that order; junction bases with no gene match: 21. V and J are TRBV7-2 and TRBJ1-2, with 8 bases lining up with TRBD1. This clonotype was sampled from a person aged 30 to 40 with breast cancer. The sequenced sample consisted of normal breast tissue next to the tumor. The CDR3 region has the DNA TGTGCCAGCAGCTTAGCGGGCGGCCAGGGGGCGAGTCTGAGCTTTGATGGCTACACCTTC. Amino acids: CASSLAGGQGASLSFDGYTF.